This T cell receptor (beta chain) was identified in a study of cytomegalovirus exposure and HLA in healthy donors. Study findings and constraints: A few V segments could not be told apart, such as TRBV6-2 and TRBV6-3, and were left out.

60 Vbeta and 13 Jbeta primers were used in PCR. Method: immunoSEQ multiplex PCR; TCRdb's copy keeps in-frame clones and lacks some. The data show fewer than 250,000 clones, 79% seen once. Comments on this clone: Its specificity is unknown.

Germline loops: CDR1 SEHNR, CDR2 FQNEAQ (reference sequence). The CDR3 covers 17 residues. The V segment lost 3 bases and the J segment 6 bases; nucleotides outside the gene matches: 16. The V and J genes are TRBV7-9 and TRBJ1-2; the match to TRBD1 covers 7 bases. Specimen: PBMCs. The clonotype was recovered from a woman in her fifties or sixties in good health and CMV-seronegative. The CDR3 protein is CASSFSQLTGDRDGYTF. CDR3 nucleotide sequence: TGTGCCAGCAGCTTCTCCCAGCTTACAGGGGATCGGGATGGCTACACCTTC.